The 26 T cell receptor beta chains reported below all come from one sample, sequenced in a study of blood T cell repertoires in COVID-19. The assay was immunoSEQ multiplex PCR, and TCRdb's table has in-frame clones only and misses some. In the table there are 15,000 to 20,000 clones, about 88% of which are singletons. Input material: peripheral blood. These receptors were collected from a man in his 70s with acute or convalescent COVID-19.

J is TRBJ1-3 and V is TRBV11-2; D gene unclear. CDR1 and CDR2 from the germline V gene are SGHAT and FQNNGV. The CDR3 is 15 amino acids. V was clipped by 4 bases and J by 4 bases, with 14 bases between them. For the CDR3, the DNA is TGTGCCAGCAGCTCGGAGGGAGCGTCCGGAAACACCATATATTTT. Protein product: CASSSEGASGNTIYF.

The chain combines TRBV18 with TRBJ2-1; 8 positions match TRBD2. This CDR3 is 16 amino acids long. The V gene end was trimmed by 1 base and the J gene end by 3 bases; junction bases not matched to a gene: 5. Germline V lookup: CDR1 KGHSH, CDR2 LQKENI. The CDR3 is CASSPLRRGGYNEQFF. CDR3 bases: TGTGCCAGCTCACCACTTAGACGGGGGGGCTACAATGAGCAGTTCTTC.

The CDR3 DNA follows: TGCAGTGCAGCAGGGAACACTGAAGCTTTCTTT. As protein: CSAAGNTEAFF. The chain has TRBV20-1 and TRBJ1-1; D remains unclear. This CDR3 spans 11 amino acids. Looked up from germline, CDR1 is DFQATT and CDR2 is SNEGSKA (reference sequence). Trimming removed 6 bases from V and 1 base from J, with 6 bases in between.

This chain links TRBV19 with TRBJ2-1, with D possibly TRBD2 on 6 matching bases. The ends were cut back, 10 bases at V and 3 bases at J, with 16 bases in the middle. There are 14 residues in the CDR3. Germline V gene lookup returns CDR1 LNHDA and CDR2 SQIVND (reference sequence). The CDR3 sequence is CATTVVGGYNEQFF. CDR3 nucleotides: TGTGCCACCACTGTAGTCGGGGGCTACAATGAGCAGTTCTTC.

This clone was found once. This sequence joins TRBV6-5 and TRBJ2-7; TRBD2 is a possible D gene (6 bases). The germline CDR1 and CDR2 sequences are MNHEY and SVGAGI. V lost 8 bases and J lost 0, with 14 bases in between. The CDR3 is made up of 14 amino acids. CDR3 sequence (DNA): TGTGCCAGCCGAGACGTCGGGAGCTCCTACGAGCAGTACTTC. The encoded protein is CASRDVGSSYEQYF.

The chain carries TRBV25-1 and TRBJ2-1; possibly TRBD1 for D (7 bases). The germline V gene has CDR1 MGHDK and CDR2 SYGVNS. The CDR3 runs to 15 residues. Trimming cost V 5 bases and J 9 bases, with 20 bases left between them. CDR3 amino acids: CASSSGAGGPGEQFF. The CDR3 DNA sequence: TGTGCCAGCAGTTCGGGGGCAGGGGGTCCGGGTGAGCAGTTCTTC. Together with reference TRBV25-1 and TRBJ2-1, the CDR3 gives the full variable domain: EADIYQTPRYLVIGTGKKITLECSQTMGHDKMYWYQQDPGMELHLIHYSYGVNSTEKGDLSSESTVSRIRTEHFPLTLESARPSHTSQYLCASSSGAGGPGEQFFGPGTRLTVL.

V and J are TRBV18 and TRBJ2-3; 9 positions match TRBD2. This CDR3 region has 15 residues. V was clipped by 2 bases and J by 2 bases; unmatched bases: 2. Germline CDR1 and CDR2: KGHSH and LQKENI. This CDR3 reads CASSPAGGLTDTQYF. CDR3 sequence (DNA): TGTGCCAGCTCACCAGCGGGAGGGCTCACAGATACGCAGTATTTT.

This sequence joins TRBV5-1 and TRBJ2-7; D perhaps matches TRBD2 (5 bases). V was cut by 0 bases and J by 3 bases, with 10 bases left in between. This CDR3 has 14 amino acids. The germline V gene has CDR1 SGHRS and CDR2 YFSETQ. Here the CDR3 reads CASSLGGPIYEQYF. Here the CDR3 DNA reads TGCGCCAGCAGCTTGGGCGGGCCTATCTACGAGCAGTACTTC.

The CDR3 coding sequence is TGTGCCAGCAGCTTAGGAGAAGAGACCCAGTACTTC. Translation gives CASSLGEETQYF. The chain combines TRBV11-3 with TRBJ2-5; no reliable D call. The V and J ends lost 1 base and 3 bases respectively, with 3 bases between them. The germline V gene has CDR1 SGHNT and CDR2 YENEEA. This CDR3 has 12 amino acids.

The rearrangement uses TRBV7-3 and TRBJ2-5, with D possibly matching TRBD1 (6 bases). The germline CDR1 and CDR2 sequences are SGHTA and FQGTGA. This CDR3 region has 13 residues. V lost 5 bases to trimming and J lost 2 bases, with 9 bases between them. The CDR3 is CASSPGQQETQYF. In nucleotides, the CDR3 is TGTGCCAGCAGCCCGGGACAACAAGAGACCCAGTACTTC.

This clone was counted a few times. The CDR3 sequence is CASSVQGGDTEAFF. CDR3 coding DNA: TGTGCCAGCAGCGTTCAGGGGGGTGACACTGAAGCTTTCTTT. V usage is TRBV7-8 and J usage is TRBJ1-1; 7 nucleotides match TRBD1. CDR3 length equals 14 residues. V shed 5 bases and J 3 bases; nucleotides not matched to a gene: 6. The germline V gene has CDR1 SGHVS and CDR2 FQNEAQ. Complete variable domain (other parts from reference TRBV7-8 and TRBJ1-1): GAGVSQSPRYKVAKRGQDVALRCDPISGHVSLFWYQQALGQGPEFLTYFQNEAQLDKSGLPSDRFFAERPEGSVSTLKIQRTQQEDSAVYLCASSVQGGDTEAFFGQGTRLTVV.

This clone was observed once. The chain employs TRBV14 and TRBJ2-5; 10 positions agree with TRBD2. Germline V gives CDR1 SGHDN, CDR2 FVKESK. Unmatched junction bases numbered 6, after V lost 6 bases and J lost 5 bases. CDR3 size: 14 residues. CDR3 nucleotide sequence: TGTGCCAGCAGTCTAGCGGGAGTCGGTGAGACCCAGTACTTC. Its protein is CASSLAGVGETQYF.

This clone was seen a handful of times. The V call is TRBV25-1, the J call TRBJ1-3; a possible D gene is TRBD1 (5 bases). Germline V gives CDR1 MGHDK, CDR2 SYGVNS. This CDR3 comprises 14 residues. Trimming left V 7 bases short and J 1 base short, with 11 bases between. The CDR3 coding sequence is TGTGCCAGCACGGGGGGGACTTCTGGAAACACCATATATTTT. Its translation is CASTGGTSGNTIYF.

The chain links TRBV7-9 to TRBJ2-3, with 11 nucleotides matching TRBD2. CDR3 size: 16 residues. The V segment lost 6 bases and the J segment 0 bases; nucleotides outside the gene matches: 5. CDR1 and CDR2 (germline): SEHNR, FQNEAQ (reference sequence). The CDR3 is CASSYGTSGSTDTQYF. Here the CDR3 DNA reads TGTGCCAGCAGTTACGGGACTAGCGGTAGCACAGATACGCAGTATTTT.

In DNA, the CDR3 is TGTGCCAGCAGTTTTTCGGGGAATGGGGACGAGCAGTACTTC. Residues: CASSFSGNGDEQYF. This chain uses TRBV28 with TRBJ2-7; possible D gene TRBD2, 5 bases. CDR1 is MDHEN and CDR2 is SYDVKM in the germline V gene. CDR3 length: 14 residues. Trimming shortened V by 3 bases and J by 5 bases, and 14 bases separated the two germline ends. Looking up the rest from reference TRBV28 and TRBJ2-7 gives the full variable domain: DVKVTQSSRYLVKRTGEKVFLECVQDMDHENMFWYRQDPGLGLRLIYFSYDVKMKEKGDIPEGYSVSREKKERFSLILESASTNQTSMYLCASSFSGNGDEQYFGPGTRLTVT.

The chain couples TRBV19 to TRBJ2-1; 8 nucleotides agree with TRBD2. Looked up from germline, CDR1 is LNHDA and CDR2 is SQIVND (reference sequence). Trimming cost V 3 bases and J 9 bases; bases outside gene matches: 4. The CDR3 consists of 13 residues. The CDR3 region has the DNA TGTGCCAGTAGTATGGAGCGGGAGCCTGAGCAGTTCTTC. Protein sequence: CASSMEREPEQFF.

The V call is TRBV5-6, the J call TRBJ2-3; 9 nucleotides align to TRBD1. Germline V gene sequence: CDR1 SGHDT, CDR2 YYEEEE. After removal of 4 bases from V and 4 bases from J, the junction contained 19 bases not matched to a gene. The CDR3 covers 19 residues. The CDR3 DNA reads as TGTGCCAGCAGCGCTTGGTGGAGTCGACGGGACAGGGTACCAGATACGCAGTATTTT. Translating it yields CASSAWWSRRDRVPDTQYF. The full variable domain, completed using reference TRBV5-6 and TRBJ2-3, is DAGVTQSPTHLIKTRGQQVTLRCSPKSGHDTVSWYQQALGQGPQFIFQYYEEEERQRGNFPDRFSGHQFPNYSSELNVNALLLGDSALYLCASSAWWSRRDRVPDTQYFGPGTRLTVL.

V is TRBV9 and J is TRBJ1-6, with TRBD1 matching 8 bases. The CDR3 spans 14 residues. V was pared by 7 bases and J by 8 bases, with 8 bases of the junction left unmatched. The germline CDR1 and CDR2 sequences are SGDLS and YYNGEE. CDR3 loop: CASAPGTGDSPLHF. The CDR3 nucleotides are TGTGCCAGCGCTCCCGGGACAGGTGATTCACCCCTCCACTTT.

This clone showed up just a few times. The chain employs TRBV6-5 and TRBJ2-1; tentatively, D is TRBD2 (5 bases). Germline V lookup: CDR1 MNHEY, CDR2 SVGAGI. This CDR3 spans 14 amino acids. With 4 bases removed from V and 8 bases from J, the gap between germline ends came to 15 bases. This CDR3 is CASSSEGPWDEQFF. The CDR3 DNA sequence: TGTGCCAGCAGTTCCGAGGGCCCGTGGGATGAGCAGTTCTTC.

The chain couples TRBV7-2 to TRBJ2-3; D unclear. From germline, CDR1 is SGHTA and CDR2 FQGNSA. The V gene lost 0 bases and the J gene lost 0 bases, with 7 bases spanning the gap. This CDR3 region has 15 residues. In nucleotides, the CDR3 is TGTGCCAGCAGCTTAGCGGCGACTAGCACAGATACGCAGTATTTT. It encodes CASSLAATSTDTQYF.

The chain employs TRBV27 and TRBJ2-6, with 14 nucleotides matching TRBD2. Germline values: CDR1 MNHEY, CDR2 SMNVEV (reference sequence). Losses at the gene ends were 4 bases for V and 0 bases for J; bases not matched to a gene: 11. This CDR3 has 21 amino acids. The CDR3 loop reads CASSSSGTSGRVLSGANVLTF. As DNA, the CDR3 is TGTGCCAGCAGTTCGTCCGGGACTAGCGGGAGAGTCCTCTCTGGGGCCAACGTCCTGACTTTC.

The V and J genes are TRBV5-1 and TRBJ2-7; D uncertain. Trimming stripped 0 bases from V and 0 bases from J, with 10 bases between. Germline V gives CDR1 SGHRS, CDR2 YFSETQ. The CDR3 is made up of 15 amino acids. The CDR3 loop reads CASSLVTLSSYEQYF. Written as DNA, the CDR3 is TGCGCCAGCAGCTTGGTAACTTTAAGCTCCTACGAGCAGTACTTC.

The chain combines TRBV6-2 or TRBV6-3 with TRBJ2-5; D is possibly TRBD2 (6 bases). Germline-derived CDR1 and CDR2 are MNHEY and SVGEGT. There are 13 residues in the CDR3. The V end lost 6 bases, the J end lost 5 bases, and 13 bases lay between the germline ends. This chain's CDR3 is CASSWSGVETQYF. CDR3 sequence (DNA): TGTGCCAGCAGCTGGTCGGGAGTGGAGACCCAGTACTTC.

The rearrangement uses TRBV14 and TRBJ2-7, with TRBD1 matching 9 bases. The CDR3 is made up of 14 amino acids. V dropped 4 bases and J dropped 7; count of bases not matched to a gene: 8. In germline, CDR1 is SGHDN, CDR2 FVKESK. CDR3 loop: CASSPPGQGREQYF. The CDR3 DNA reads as TGTGCCAGCAGCCCCCCAGGACAGGGGAGGGAGCAGTACTTC. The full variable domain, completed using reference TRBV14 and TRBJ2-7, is EAGVTQFPSHSVIEKGQTVTLRCDPISGHDNLYWYRRVMGKEIKFLLHFVKESKQDESGMPNNRFLAERTGGTYSTLKVQPAELEDSGVYFCASSPPGQGREQYFGPGTRLTVT.

This CDR3 reads CASYSTGGAEQYF. CDR3 in DNA: TGTGCCAGCTATTCGACAGGGGGCGCCGAGCAGTACTTC. The chain combines TRBV28 with TRBJ2-7; 10 bases match TRBD1. The CDR3 covers 13 residues. The V gene's germline CDR1 is MDHEN and CDR2 SYDVKM. Trimming removed 8 bases from V and 6 bases from J; junction bases left unmatched: 7.

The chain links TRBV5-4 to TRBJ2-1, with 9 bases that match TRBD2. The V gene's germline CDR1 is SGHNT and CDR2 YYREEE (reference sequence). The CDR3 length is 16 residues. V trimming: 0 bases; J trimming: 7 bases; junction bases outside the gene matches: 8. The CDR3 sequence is CASSLAGAGGLNEQFF. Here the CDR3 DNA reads TGTGCCAGCAGCTTGGCCGGTGCGGGAGGGCTGAATGAGCAGTTCTTC.